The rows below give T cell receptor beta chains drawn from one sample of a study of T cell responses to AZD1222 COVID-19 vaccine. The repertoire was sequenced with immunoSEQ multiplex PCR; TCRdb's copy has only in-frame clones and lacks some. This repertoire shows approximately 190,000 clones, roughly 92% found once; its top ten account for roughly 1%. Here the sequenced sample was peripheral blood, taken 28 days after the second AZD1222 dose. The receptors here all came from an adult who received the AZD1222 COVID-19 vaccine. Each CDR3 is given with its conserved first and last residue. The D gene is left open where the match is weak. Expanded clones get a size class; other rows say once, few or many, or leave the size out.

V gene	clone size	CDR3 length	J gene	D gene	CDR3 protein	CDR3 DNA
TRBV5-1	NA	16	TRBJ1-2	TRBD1	CASSLEAGQRDYGYTF	TGCGCCAGCAGCTTGGAAGCGGGACAGCGGGACTATGGCTACACCTTC
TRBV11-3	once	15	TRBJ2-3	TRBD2	CASSSTSGGTDTQYF	TGTGCCAGCAGCTCGACTAGCGGGGGAACAGATACGCAGTATTTT
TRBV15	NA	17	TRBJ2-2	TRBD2	CATSNREGLAILRELFF	TGTGCCACCAGTAACCGTGAAGGACTAGCCATCTTGCGGGAGCTGTTTTTT
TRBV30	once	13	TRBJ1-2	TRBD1	CAWKTGANYGYTF	TGTGCCTGGAAGACAGGGGCTAACTATGGCTACACCTTC
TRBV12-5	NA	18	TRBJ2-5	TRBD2	CASGHDGETRGGRETQYF	TGTGCTAGTGGTCACGATGGAGAGACTCGGGGAGGGCGGGAGACCCAGTACTTC
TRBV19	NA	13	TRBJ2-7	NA	CASRLTGKGEQYF	TGTGCCAGTAGACTCACAGGGAAGGGCGAGCAGTACTTC
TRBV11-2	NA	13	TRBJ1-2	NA	CASSPYGYYGYTF	TGTGCCAGCAGTCCCTACGGGTACTATGGCTACACCTTC
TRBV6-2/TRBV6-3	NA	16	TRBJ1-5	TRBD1	CASRPLDRGSNQPQHF	TGTGCCAGCAGACCTCTGGACAGGGGCAGCAATCAGCCCCAGCATTTT
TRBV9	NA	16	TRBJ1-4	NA	CASSPRHTGWGEKLFF	TGTGCCAGCAGCCCGCGACACACAGGGTGGGGTGAAAAACTGTTTTTT
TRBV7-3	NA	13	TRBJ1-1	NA	CASSTTGSAEAFF	TGTGCCAGCAGCACCACTGGGAGTGCTGAAGCTTTCTTT
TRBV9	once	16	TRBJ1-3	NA	CASSVLAGASGNTIYF	TGTGCCAGCAGCGTACTAGCAGGGGCTTCTGGAAACACCATATATTTT
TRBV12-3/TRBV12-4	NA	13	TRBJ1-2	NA	CASSLGESTGYTF	TGTGCCAGCAGTTTGGGGGAGAGCACAGGCTACACCTTC
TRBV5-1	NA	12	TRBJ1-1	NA	CASSFTNTEAFF	TGCGCCAGCAGCTTCACGAACACTGAAGCTTTCTTT
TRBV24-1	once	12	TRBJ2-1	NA	CATSDIWAEQFF	TGTGCCACCAGTGATATCTGGGCGGAGCAGTTCTTC